This TCR beta chain comes out of a study of blood T cell repertoires in COVID-19. The V end lost 0 bases, the J end lost 3 bases, and 7 bases lay between the germline ends. Germline V gene data show CDR1 as SGHNT and CDR2 as YYREEE (reference sequence). The CDR3 spans 14 residues. This table comes from immunoSEQ multiplex PCR, and its TCRdb copy is limited to in-frame clones, with some not included. This table has a few hundred thousand clones, approximately 86% appearing once. The TCR sequence derives from a woman aged 30 to 39 with acute or convalescent COVID-19. This rearrangement joins TRBV5-4 to TRBJ1-5; possible D gene TRBD1, 6 bases. Sequenced material: peripheral blood. CDR3 in DNA: TGTGCCAGCAGCTTGGCAGGGGACAATCAGCCCCAGCATTTT. Protein sequence: CASSLAGDNQPQHF.